This TCR beta chain was sequenced for a study of blood T cell repertoires in COVID-19. The wider study: The United States, Italy and Spain supplied acute and convalescent COVID-19 samples. Sample material is recorded as cDNA or gDNA derived from T cells, B-cell-depleted T cells, or PBMCs.

This CDR3 is 17 amino acids long. The ends lost 5 bases at V and 6 bases at J; junction bases unmatched: 12. Germline CDR1 is MNHNY and CDR2 is SVGAGI (reference sequence). Generated by immunoSEQ multiplex PCR, the TCRdb table keeps only in-frame clones and is missing some. The repertoire holds hundreds of thousands of clones, 85% seen once, with about 0.93% in the top ten. The V call is TRBV6-6, the J call TRBJ2-3; 12 bases map to TRBD1. Specimen: peripheral blood. The receptor's source is a man aged 35-49 years with acute or convalescent COVID-19. The CDR3 spells CASSRGTGTGGEDTQYF. The CDR3 DNA reads TGTGCCAGCAGTCGGGGCACCGGGACAGGGGGCGAGGATACGCAGTATTTT.